The subject of this entry is one TCR beta chain. The specificity of this receptor is unknown. Per-base quality was not reported, and no clone a single base away is much larger than it. The data were taken from a study of T cell responses to AZD1222 COVID-19 vaccine (dated by TCRdb to the early 2020s). Concerning the study at large: TCR sequencing was performed for roughly 250 trial participants, of whom 200 to 210 were given two doses of AZD1222 and about 25 were given two doses of MenACWY control vaccine. Trial participants were enrolled into age subgroups of 18-55, 56-69 and 70-plus years, which contained 148, 28 and 57 TCR-sequenced participants, respectively. The study at large found these results: Only five to seven AZD1222 recipients were SARS-CoV-2 seropositive at baseline, limiting conclusions about previously exposed vaccinees. A significant rise in spike-specific TCR breadth and depth was observed after two AZD1222 doses relative to day 0 and relative to MenACWY recipients. Because no samples from the day 14 peak response were available, repertoires could be characterized only after the peak T cell response. In the small 56-69-year group, the increase in depth fell short of significance, most likely because of low power. Vaccine-associated CD4 TCRs spanned the whole spike protein, with dominant responses in regions 160-218 and 743-854. Reportedly, almost half of the unique spike-specific TCRs recognized epitopes lying outside the regions that are mutated in the B.1.351 and B.1.1.7 variants. Most participants were white British and females outnumbered males, and the authors suggested that clonal diversity may have been underestimated.

The meaning of the sample's time point label: sample from adult after SARS-CoV-2 infection, after symptom onset. Two convalescent COVID-19 patients, sampled after symptom onset from adults with prior SARS-CoV-2 infection, were also TCR-sequenced for comparison. The CDR3 regions of human TCRbeta chains were analyzed by immunosequencing. On the authors' methods: TCRs in the repertoires were matched against a reference library of SARS-CoV-2-specific TCRs that had been generated with the MIRA antigen-specificity platform. Breadth meant the fraction of unique TCRs that were SARS-CoV-2-associated, whereas depth meant the fraction of total T cells that were SARS-CoV-2-associated. Using the MIRA data, each spike-specific TCR was mapped to the spike region that the TCR reacts to and placed in a CD4 or CD8 class. Log10-transformed breadth and depth values were compared by one-way ANOVA with Sidak's multiple comparisons tests. Held by TCRdb, this immuneACCESS table contains in-frame sequences only and omits some clones. Under half of the omission traces to an unresolved V gene where checked; the cause of the rest is unknown. V and J calls and clone size are as listed in that table; D and trimming were resolved from the DNA. This sample holds around 140,000 clones; around 92% were observed only once. The biggest ten clones account for more than 10% of the sample.

V is pruned by 6 bases and J by 0 bases, leaving 5 bases of the junction without a gene match. CDR1 and CDR2, per the germline V gene (reference sequence), are LNHDA and SQIVND. The CDR3 goes from the cysteine to the phenylalanine over 17 residues. The DNA shown is the 51-base CDR3, in frame from base 1. The sequence joins TRBV19 to TRBJ2-3; the junction holds 14 bases that match TRBD2. The starting material was peripheral blood, obtained after recovery from COVID-19. This sequence was found in an adult who had recovered from COVID-19. The CDR3 amino acid sequence is: CASSPGTSGRSTDTQYF. DNA sequence: TGTGCCAGTAGCCCCGGGACTAGCGGGAGAAGCACAGATACGCAGTATTTT.